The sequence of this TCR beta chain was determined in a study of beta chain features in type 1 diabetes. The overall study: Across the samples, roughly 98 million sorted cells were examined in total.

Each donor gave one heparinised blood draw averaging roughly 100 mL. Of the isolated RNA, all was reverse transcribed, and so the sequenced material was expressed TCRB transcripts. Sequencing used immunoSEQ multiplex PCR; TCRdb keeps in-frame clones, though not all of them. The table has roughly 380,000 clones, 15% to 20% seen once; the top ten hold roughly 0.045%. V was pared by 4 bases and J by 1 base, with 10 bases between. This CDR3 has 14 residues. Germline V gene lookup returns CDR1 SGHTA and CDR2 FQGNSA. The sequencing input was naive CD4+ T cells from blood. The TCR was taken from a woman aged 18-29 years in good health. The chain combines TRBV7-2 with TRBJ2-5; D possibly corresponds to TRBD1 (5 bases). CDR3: CASSSYRSQETQYF. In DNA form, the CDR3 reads TGTGCCAGCAGCTCATACAGGTCCCAAGAGACCCAGTACTTC.